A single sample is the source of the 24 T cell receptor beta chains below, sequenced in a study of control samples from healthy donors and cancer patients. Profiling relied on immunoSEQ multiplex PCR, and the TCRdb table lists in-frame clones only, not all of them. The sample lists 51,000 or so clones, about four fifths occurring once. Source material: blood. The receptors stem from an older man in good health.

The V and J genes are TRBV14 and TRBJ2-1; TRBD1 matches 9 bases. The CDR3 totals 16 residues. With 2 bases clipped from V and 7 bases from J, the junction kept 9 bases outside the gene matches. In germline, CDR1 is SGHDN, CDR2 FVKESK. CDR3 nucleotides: TGTGCCAGCAGCCAATTCGGGACAGGGTTTTATAATGAGCAGTTCTTC. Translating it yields CASSQFGTGFYNEQFF.

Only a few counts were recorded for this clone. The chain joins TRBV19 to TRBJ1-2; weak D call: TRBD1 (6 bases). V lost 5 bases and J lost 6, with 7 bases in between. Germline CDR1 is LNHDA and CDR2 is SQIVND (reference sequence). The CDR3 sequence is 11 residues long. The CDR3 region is CASSRQDGYTF. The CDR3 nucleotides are TGTGCCAGTAGTCGACAGGATGGCTACACCTTC. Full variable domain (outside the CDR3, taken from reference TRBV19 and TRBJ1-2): DGGITQSPKYLFRKEGQNVTLSCEQNLNHDAMYWYRQDPGQGLRLIYYSQIVNDFQKGDIAEGYSVSREKKESFPLTVTSAQKNPTAFYLCASSRQDGYTFGSGTRLTVV.

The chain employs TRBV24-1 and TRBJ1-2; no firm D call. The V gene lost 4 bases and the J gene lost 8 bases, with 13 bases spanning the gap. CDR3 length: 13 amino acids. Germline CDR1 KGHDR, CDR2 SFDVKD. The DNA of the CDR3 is TGTGCCACCAGTGACCATGGCCTTAGAGGCTACACCTTC. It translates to CATSDHGLRGYTF.

The CDR3 region is CASSKDSWANSPLHF. In DNA, the CDR3 is TGTGCCAGCAGTAAGGATAGCTGGGCGAATTCACCCCTCCACTTT. The chain uses TRBV6-5 and TRBJ1-6; D gene uncertain. This CDR3 region has 15 residues. The germline V and J ends were trimmed by 5 bases and 7 bases, with 15 bases remaining between them. Germline values: CDR1 MNHEY, CDR2 SVGAGI.

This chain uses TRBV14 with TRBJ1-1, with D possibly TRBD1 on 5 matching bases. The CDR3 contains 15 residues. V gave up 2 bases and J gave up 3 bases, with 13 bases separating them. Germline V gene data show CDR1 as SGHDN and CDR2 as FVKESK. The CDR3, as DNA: TGTGCCAGCAGCCAACTTTCGGGGGGGGACACTGAAGCTTTCTTT. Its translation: CASSQLSGGDTEAFF.

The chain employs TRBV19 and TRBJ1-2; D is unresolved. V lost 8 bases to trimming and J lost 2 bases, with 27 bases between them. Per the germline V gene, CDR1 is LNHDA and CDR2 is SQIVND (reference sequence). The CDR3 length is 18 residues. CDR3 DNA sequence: TGTGCCAGTCGGCAATTCGCAGGCAGGTGGAGATTAAACTATGGCTACACCTTC. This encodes CASRQFAGRWRLNYGYTF.

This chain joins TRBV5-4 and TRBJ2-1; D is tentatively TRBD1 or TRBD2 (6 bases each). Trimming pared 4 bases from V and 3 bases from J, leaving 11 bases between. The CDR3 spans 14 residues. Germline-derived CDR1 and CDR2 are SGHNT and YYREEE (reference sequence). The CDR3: CASSNGGGYNEQFF. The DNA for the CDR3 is TGTGCCAGCAGCAATGGAGGGGGCTACAATGAGCAGTTCTTC.

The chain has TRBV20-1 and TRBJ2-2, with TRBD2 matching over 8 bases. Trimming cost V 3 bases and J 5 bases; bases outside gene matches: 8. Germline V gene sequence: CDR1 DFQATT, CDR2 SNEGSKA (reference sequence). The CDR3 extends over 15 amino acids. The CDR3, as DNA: TGCAGTGCTAGTCGGTTTAGCGGGACAACCGGGGAGCTGTTTTTT. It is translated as CSASRFSGTTGELFF.

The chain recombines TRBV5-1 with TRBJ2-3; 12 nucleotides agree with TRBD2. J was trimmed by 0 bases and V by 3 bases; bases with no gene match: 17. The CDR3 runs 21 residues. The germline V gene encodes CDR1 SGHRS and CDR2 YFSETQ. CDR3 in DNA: TGCGCCAGCAGCTCCCCTGGGGCTAGCGGGGGGGGAGATTCTAGCACAGATACGCAGTATTTT. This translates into CASSSPGASGGGDSSTDTQYF.

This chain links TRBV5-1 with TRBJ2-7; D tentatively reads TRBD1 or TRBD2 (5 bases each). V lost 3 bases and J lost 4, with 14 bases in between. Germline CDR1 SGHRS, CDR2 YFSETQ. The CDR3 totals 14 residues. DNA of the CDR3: TGCGCCAGCAGCTCCCGGGACGGACCTTACGAGCAGTACTTC. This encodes CASSSRDGPYEQYF.

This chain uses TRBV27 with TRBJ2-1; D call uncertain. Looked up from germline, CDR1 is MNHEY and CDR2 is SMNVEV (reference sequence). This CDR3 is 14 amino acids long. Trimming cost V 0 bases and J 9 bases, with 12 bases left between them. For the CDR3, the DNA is TGTGCCAGCAGTTTATCTTCTCTTTTCGTTGAGCAGTTCTTC. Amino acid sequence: CASSLSSLFVEQFF.

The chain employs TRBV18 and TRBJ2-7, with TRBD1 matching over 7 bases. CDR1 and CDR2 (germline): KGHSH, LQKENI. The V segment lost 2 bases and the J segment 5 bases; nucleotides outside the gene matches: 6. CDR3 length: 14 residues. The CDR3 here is CASSPNRQGDEQYF. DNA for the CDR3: TGTGCCAGCTCACCAAACCGGCAGGGGGACGAGCAGTACTTC.

The CDR3 DNA reads TGTGCCAGCAGTGATTGGCAGGGGGGGCCTGAAGCTTTCTTT. Its translation is CASSDWQGGPEAFF. The chain recombines TRBV2 with TRBJ1-1; 7 bases agree with TRBD1. J gave up 6 bases and V 3 bases, and 7 bases lay outside the gene matches. The CDR3 runs to 14 residues. Germline values: CDR1 SNHLY, CDR2 FYNNEI.

CDR3 loop: CASQTVFAYEQYF. DNA of the CDR3: TGTGCCAGCCAGACAGTGTTTGCCTACGAGCAGTACTTC. This chain uses TRBV2 with TRBJ2-7, with a tentative D call TRBD1 (5 bases). Trimming took 8 bases from V and 2 from J, leaving 13 bases between them. This CDR3 is built from 13 residues. CDR1 SNHLY and CDR2 FYNNEI come from the germline V gene.

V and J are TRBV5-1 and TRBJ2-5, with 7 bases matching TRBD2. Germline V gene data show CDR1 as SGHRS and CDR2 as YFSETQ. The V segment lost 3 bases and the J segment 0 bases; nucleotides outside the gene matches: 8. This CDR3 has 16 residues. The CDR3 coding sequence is TGCGCCAGCAGCTCCCAACCGGCGGGGGACCAAGAGACCCAGTACTTC. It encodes CASSSQPAGDQETQYF.

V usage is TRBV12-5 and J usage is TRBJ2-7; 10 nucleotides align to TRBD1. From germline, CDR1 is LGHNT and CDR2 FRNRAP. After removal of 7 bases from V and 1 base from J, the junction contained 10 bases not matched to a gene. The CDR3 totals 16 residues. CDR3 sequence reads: CASATSWDRGSYEQYF. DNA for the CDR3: TGTGCTAGTGCAACTTCATGGGACAGGGGATCCTACGAGCAGTACTTC.

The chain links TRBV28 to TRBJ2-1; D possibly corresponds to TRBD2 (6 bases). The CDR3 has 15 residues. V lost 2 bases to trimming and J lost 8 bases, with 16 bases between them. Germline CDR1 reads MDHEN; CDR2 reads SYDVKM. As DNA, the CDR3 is TGTGCCAGCAGTTTAACTGGGGTCTGGGGGGATGAGCAGTTCTTC. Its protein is CASSLTGVWGDEQFF.

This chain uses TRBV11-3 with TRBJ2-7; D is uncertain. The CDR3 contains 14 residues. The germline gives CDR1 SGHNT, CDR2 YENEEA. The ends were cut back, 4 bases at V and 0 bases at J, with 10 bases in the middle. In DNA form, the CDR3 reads TGTGCCAGCAGCTCCTCAGAGGTCTCCTACGAGCAGTACTTC. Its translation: CASSSSEVSYEQYF.

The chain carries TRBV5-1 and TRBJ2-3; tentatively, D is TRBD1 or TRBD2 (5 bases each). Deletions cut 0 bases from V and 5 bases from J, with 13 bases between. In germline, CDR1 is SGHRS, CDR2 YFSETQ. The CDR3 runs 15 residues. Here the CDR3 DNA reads TGCGCCAGCAGCTTGGCTAGGGGAGTTGGAGATACGCAGTATTTT. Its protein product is CASSLARGVGDTQYF.

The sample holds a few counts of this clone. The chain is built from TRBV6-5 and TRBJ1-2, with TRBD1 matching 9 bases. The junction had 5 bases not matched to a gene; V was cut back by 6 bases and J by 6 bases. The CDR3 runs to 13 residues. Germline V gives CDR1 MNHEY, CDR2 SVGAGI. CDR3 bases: TGTGCCAGCAGCACCACAGGGGGCCATGGCTACACCTTC. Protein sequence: CASSTTGGHGYTF.

The CDR3, as DNA: TGTGCCAGCGGAATAGGGACTTTCACTGAAGCTTTCTTT. This codes for CASGIGTFTEAFF. This chain joins TRBV7-8 and TRBJ1-1, with D possibly TRBD1 on 5 matching bases. The CDR3 has 13 amino acids. Germline V gene lookup returns CDR1 SGHVS and CDR2 FQNEAQ. V was pared by 8 bases and J by 4 bases, with 14 bases between.

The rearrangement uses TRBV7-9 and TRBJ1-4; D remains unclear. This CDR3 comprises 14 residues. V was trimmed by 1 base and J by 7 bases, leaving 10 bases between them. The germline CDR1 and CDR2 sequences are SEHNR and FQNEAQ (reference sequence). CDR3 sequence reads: CASSLGGSSEKLFF. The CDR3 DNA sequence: TGTGCCAGCAGCTTAGGGGGTTCAAGTGAAAAACTGTTTTTT.

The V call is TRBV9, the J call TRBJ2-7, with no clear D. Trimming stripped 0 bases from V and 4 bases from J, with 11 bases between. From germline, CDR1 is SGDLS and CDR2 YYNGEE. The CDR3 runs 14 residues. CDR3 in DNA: TGTGCCAGCAGCGTAGATGCCCTGGGGTACGAGCAGTACTTC. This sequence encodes CASSVDALGYEQYF. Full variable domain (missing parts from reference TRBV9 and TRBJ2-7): DSGVTQTPKHLITATGQRVTLRCSPRSGDLSVYWYQQSLDQGLQFLIQYYNGEERAKGNILERFSAQQFPDLHSELNLSSLELGDSALYFCASSVDALGYEQYFGPGTRLTVT.

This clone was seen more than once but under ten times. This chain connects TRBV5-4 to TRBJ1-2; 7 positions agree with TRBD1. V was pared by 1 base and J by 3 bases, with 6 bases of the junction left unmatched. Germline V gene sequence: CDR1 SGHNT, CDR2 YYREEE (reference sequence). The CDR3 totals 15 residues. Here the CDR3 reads CASSLFQGEDYGYTF. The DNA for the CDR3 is TGTGCCAGCAGCTTGTTCCAGGGGGAGGACTATGGCTACACCTTC.